This T cell receptor beta chain was found in a study of T cell repertoires in cytomegalovirus infection. The CDR3 contains 14 residues. The V end lost 9 bases, the J end lost 3 bases, and 14 bases lay between the germline ends. Per the germline V gene, CDR1 is KGHDR and CDR2 is SFDVKD. TCRdb re-called the reads with MiXCR, one entry per CDR3 protein. The sample contains about 890,000 distinct CDR3 sequences, around a third of which appear only once. This clonotype came up a few times. What it binds is unknown. This clonotype originated in a human donor in good health (CMV status not recorded). Some clones in this sample may be carry-over from other donors' samples. Source: cultured CD8+ T cells from PBMCs, taken from culture after CMV antigen stimulation. The chain combines TRBV24-1 with TRBJ2-1, with D perhaps matching TRBD1 or TRBD2 (7 bases each). The CDR3 sequence is CATGGDRDYNEQFF. The CDR3 DNA follows: TGTGCCACCGGGGGGGACAGAGACTACAATGAGCAGTTCTTC.